Detailed here is one TCR beta chain. This specimen comes from a study of blood T cell repertoires in COVID-19. Overall study: Donors in the United States, Italy and Spain gave samples during acute or convalescent COVID-19. The analysed material was cDNA or gDNA that came from T cells, B-cell-depleted T cells, or PBMCs.

CDR3 size: 16 residues. Unmatched junction bases numbered 9, after V lost 4 bases and J lost 5 bases. Germline CDR1 and CDR2: MNHEY and SMNVEV (reference sequence). How the authors handled the data: Reference gene primer amplification in the assay estimated nucleated cell counts. Using immunoSEQ multiplex PCR, the repertoire was profiled, and TCRdb retains in-frame clones only, with some absent. V, J and clone size derive from that table, while D and trimming were established from the DNA sequence. The data hold approximately 80,000 clones, with about 85% observed a single time. The sample comprised peripheral blood. This TCR derives from an elderly woman with COVID-19, enrolled during active disease. The J gene is TRBJ2-3, the V gene TRBV27; 10 bases match TRBD1. The CDR3 here is CASSSYGTGVKDTQYF. The CDR3, as DNA: TGTGCCAGCAGTTCATACGGGACAGGGGTTAAAGATACGCAGTATTTT.